A selection of T cell receptor beta chains follows, all from one sample in a study of identifying expanded T cells in peripheral blood. Method: immunoSEQ multiplex PCR; TCRdb's copy keeps in-frame clones and lacks some. Of over 75,000 clones in the sample, 88% were seen once. The sequencing sample was made of blood. These receptors were taken from a person aged 18 to 70 in good health. CDR3s leave out the opening cysteine and the closing phenylalanine or tryptophan. Each record gives: V gene, CDR3 protein.

TRBV7-8 ASSHYQLMRGETQY
TRBV6-6 ASSPSGTGNYEQY
TRBV9 ASSTGTDQETQY
TRBV15 ATSRDTGAGNTIY
TRBV28 ASRVTGSDQPQH
TRBV7-9 ASSLPTRNDEKLF
TRBV9 ASSAGSGDQETQY
TRBV11-2 ASSLGSSPFTDTQY
TRBV6-5 ASSYSGTSGQETQY
TRBV19 ASSIGRFSYEQY
TRBV9 ASSVDYGYT
TRBV4-3 ASSQDLIWGTQY
TRBV6-1 ASSEAWTNTGELF
TRBV7-9 ASSLVSGANVLT
TRBV6-5 ASSPALGAYNEQF
TRBV5-1 ASSLGLAGGYNEQF
TRBV14 ASSQQGIQGETQY
TRBV7-9 ASSLGTSAFNEQF
TRBV2 ASNRGPYNEQF
TRBV15 ATSPYEYQETQY
TRBV7-3 ASSSRGQTQY
TRBV19 ASSFPQGGNQPQH
TRBV29-1 SVRDRGHLGNTEAF
TRBV28 ASIRAGEYYEQY
TRBV7-2 ASSLGNTGAQETQY
TRBV28 ASSLGTQY
TRBV27 ASSLDRNYEQY
TRBV6-1 ASSEVEPNNYGYT
TRBV9 ASSPGTEGWQPQH
TRBV4-3 ASSQEGTSGANVLT
TRBV23-1 ASSQSWRGRQKAF
TRBV5-4 ASSDPAGQGDIQY
TRBV27 ASSPGQMNTEAF
TRBV5-1 ASSTGQGAGYEQY
TRBV4-1 ASSQIQGGSSYEQY
TRBV5-1 ASSLTGQGRSPLH
TRBV9 ASSVDSGPHLADTQY
TRBV28 ASSLSGNTIY
TRBV7-3 ASSLGPEPGNTIY
TRBV9 ASSVSKVPYNEQF
TRBV2 ASGGGGYT
TRBV5-8 ASSLGRPELAAQY
TRBV6-6 ASSYPNLNYGYT
TRBV7-9 ASSGTMSWDTEAF
TRBV6-1 ASSELAGATGELF
TRBV6-6 ASNLGQLNSPLH
TRBV21-1 ASSSTAFRQGTYEQY
TRBV7-9 ASSLTGSNQPQH
TRBV7-3 ASSLGLASYEQY